A single sample gave rise to the 29 T cell receptor beta chains below, sequenced in a study of shared clonotypes between healthy human individuals. TCRdb's copy holds only in-frame clones and misses some; the assay was immunoSEQ multiplex PCR. The sample contains 1,100,000 or so clones, around 78% of which appear only once. Sample: memory CD4+ T cells from PBMCs. The subset denotes: CD45RA-negative fraction. These receptors came from a man between 18 and 29 years old in good health. Some clones in this sample may be carry-over from other donors' samples.

The chain employs TRBV5-1 and TRBJ2-7; 8 nucleotides agree with TRBD2. This CDR3 comprises 14 residues. The V gene end was trimmed by 4 bases and the J gene end by 2 bases; junction bases not matched to a gene: 5. Germline V lookup: CDR1 SGHRS, CDR2 YFSETQ. The CDR3, as DNA: TGCGCCAGCAGCCGGGAGGGGTTGGCCTACGAGCAGTACTTC. This gives the protein CASSREGLAYEQYF.

The chain has TRBV30 and TRBJ1-6, with a weak D call TRBD1 (6 bases). This CDR3 spans 17 amino acids. V lost 1 base, J lost 3 bases, and 16 bases lay in between. Germline CDR1 and CDR2: GTSNPN and SVGIG (reference sequence). The CDR3, as DNA: TGTGCCTGGAGTGATACCCGGACAGTCAGCTATAATTCACCCCTCCACTTT. This sequence encodes CAWSDTRTVSYNSPLHF.

This clone was observed a few times. The chain uses TRBV7-3 and TRBJ2-2, with D unresolved. CDR3 length equals 15 residues. Trimming stripped 4 bases from V and 6 bases from J, with 15 bases between. CDR1 SGHTA and CDR2 FQGTGA come from the germline V gene. CDR3 sequence (DNA): TGTGCCAGCAGCTCCGGACGTAGGCCGGCCGGGGAGCTGTTTTTT. Translation: CASSSGRRPAGELFF.

The rearrangement joins TRBV28 to TRBJ1-2, with unresolved D. The CDR3 totals 13 residues. Germline V gene sequence: CDR1 MDHEN, CDR2 SYDVKM. Trimming stripped 7 bases from V and 2 bases from J, with 11 bases between. CDR3 DNA: TGTGCCAGCACACCCGGGGTGAACTATGGCTACACCTTC. The encoded protein is CASTPGVNYGYTF.

V and J are TRBV4-2 and TRBJ1-1; maybe TRBD1 (5 bases). The germline CDR1 and CDR2 sequences are LGHNA and YNFKEQ. The germline V and J ends were trimmed by 3 bases and 3 bases, with 14 bases remaining between them. The CDR3 loop spans 15 amino acids. The CDR3, as DNA: TGTGCCAGCAGCCAGGCCGGGACCCTTTACACTGAAGCTTTCTTT. Its protein is CASSQAGTLYTEAFF.

The chain combines TRBV7-3 with TRBJ2-1, with 7 bases identical to TRBD2. The germline CDR1 and CDR2 sequences are SGHTA and FQGTGA. The V segment lost 5 bases and the J segment 5 bases; nucleotides outside the gene matches: 9. The CDR3 is 15 amino acids. The chain's CDR3 is CASSAGLPTNNEQFF. The CDR3 region has the DNA TGTGCCAGCAGCGCGGGACTACCAACCAACAATGAGCAGTTCTTC.

The chain combines TRBV5-6 with TRBJ1-4, with D possibly being TRBD1 (5 bases). CDR1 and CDR2 from the germline V gene are SGHDT and YYEEEE. The CDR3 length is 16 residues. V was shortened by 1 base and J by 0 bases, with 10 bases between the two germline ends. The CDR3 is CASSLQGATTNEKLFF. CDR3 DNA sequence: TGTGCCAGCAGCTTGCAAGGGGCCACAACTAATGAAAAACTGTTTTTT. The full variable domain, with the rest looked up from reference TRBV5-6 and TRBJ1-4, is DAGVTQSPTHLIKTRGQQVTLRCSPKSGHDTVSWYQQALGQGPQFIFQYYEEEERQRGNFPDRFSGHQFPNYSSELNVNALLLGDSALYLCASSLQGATTNEKLFFGSGTQLSVL.

This chain uses TRBV5-1 with TRBJ2-5, with 14 bases lining up with TRBD2. CDR3 length equals 19 residues. Per germline, CDR1 SGHRS and CDR2 YFSETQ. The trim removed 4 bases at V and 4 bases at J, leaving 15 bases unmatched. CDR3 DNA: TGCGCCAGCAGCGTTGGGACTAGCGGGAGTTGGGCCGGTGGAGAGACCCAGTACTTC. Translation gives CASSVGTSGSWAGGETQYF.

A word on this clone: Other nucleotide sequences from this sample produce the same CDR3. The chain recombines TRBV5-1 with TRBJ1-1; D might be TRBD1 (6 bases). The length of the CDR3 is 13 residues. V lost 4 bases and J 3 bases, leaving 10 bases between the germline ends. Germline CDR1 SGHRS, CDR2 YFSETQ. The CDR3 sequence is CASSPGQYTEAFF. The CDR3 nucleotides read TGCGCCAGCAGCCCTGGACAGTACACTGAAGCTTTCTTT.

The genes are TRBV5-4 and TRBJ2-2; 8 nucleotides line up with TRBD2. Germline CDR1 is SGHNT and CDR2 is YYREEE (reference sequence). The V and J ends lost 5 bases and 7 bases, in that order; junction bases with no gene match: 10. The CDR3 covers 15 residues. In DNA form, the CDR3 reads TGTGCCAGCAGTTATACTAGCGGAGGAGGCGGGGAGCTGTTTTTT. This codes for CASSYTSGGGGELFF.

The table lists this clone with a few counts. The chain combines TRBV30 with TRBJ1-1; D remains unclear. CDR1 and CDR2 from the germline V gene are GTSNPN and SVGIG (reference sequence). The ends were cut back, 4 bases at V and 5 bases at J, with 20 bases in the middle. The CDR3 length is 15 residues. The CDR3 bases are TGTGCCTGGACCCCCGGTGGTGGGGAAGGGACTGAAGCTTTCTTT. Amino acids: CAWTPGGGEGTEAFF.

This sequence joins TRBV5-1 and TRBJ2-6; D uncertain. CDR3 length equals 14 residues. The germline V and J ends were trimmed by 4 bases and 2 bases, with 7 bases remaining between them. Germline V gene lookup returns CDR1 SGHRS and CDR2 YFSETQ. CDR3 nucleotides: TGCGCCAGCAGCAACTATACTGGGGCCAACGTCCTGACTTTC. Protein product: CASSNYTGANVLTF.

The chain couples TRBV11-2 to TRBJ2-7; TRBD1 matches at 10 bases. V shed 4 bases and J 3 bases; nucleotides not matched to a gene: 6. The length of the CDR3 is 15 residues. The V gene's germline CDR1 is SGHAT and CDR2 FQNNGV. CDR3 sequence reads: CASSWDRGTNYEQYF. In DNA form, the CDR3 reads TGTGCCAGCAGCTGGGACAGGGGAACCAACTACGAGCAGTACTTC.

This rearrangement joins TRBV5-1 to TRBJ2-7; 8 nucleotides match TRBD1. The CDR3 is 13 amino acids. Germline V lookup: CDR1 SGHRS, CDR2 YFSETQ. Unmatched junction bases numbered 7, after V lost 5 bases and J lost 6 bases. The CDR3 DNA reads as TGCGCCAGCAGGGGACAGGCTCCTGGCGAGCAGTACTTC. Translation: CASRGQAPGEQYF.

The chain combines TRBV29-1 with TRBJ2-5; D not certain. V lost 4 bases and J 4 bases, leaving 4 bases between the germline ends. The CDR3 is 10 residues long. Germline V CDR1 and CDR2: SQVTM, ANQGSEA. The CDR3, as DNA: TGCAGCGTTGCTTTAGAGACCCAGTACTTC. Residues: CSVALETQYF.

This clone was seen just once. V and J are TRBV28 and TRBJ2-7; maybe TRBD1 (5 bases). The CDR3 totals 12 residues. The ends were cut back, 4 bases at V and 6 bases at J, with 10 bases in the middle. Germline lookup yields CDR1 MDHEN and CDR2 SYDVKM. This chain's CDR3 is CASSSQGREQYF. The CDR3 nucleotides are TGTGCCAGCAGTTCCCAGGGTCGCGAGCAGTACTTC.

V gene TRBV27 combines with J gene TRBJ2-7; D is possibly TRBD2 (6 bases). The CDR3 totals 14 residues. CDR1 and CDR2 from the germline V gene are MNHEY and SMNVEV (reference sequence). Trimming removed 2 bases at V and 4 bases at J, with 12 bases between. The CDR3 DNA reads as TGTGCCAGCAGTTTAGGAGGGGTAGGGTACGAGCAGTACTTC. Residues: CASSLGGVGYEQYF.

The chain employs TRBV6-5 and TRBJ2-3; D is undetermined. V was trimmed by 5 bases and J by 3 bases, leaving 9 bases between them. CDR3 length: 13 residues. Germline V lookup: CDR1 MNHEY, CDR2 SVGAGI. Written as DNA, the CDR3 is TGTGCCAGCAGTACCGTACTGACAGATACGCAGTATTTT. This translates into CASSTVLTDTQYF.

This chain links TRBV30 with TRBJ2-1; TRBD2 aligns across 16 bases. V lost 4 bases and J lost 3; bases outside the gene matches: 3. Germline V CDR1 and CDR2: GTSNPN, SVGIG (reference sequence). The CDR3 sequence is 16 residues long. The CDR3 coding sequence is TGTGCCTGGAAGGGACTAGCGGGAGGGGGCTACAATGAGCAGTTCTTC. It is translated as CAWKGLAGGGYNEQFF.

The chain recombines TRBV11-3 with TRBJ2-3, with 8 nucleotides matching TRBD1. This CDR3 has 13 residues. The J segment lost 3 bases and the V segment lost 5 bases, leaving 1 base of the junction unmatched. CDR1 and CDR2 from the germline V gene are SGHNT and YENEEA. The CDR3 bases are TGTGCCAGCAGCAGACAGGGGACAGATACGCAGTATTTT. The encoded protein is CASSRQGTDTQYF.

The chain couples TRBV2 to TRBJ2-5; 8 nucleotides line up with TRBD2. CDR1 SNHLY and CDR2 FYNNEI come from the germline V gene. CDR3 length: 15 residues. V trimming: 2 bases; J trimming: 2 bases; junction bases outside the gene matches: 4. The CDR3 here is CASSEISGKQETQYF. As DNA, the CDR3 is TGTGCCAGCAGTGAAATTAGCGGGAAACAAGAGACCCAGTACTTC.

The J gene is TRBJ2-1, the V gene TRBV29-1; 9 nucleotides line up with TRBD1. This CDR3 has 12 residues. In germline, CDR1 is SQVTM, CDR2 ANQGSEA. Germline trimming cut 6 bases from V and 7 bases from J; bases unmatched to any gene: 4. This CDR3 is CSVIQGANEQFF. The CDR3 nucleotides are TGCAGCGTAATACAGGGGGCGAATGAGCAGTTCTTC.

Notes on this clone: The same CDR3 arises from other DNA sequences in this sample as well. The rearrangement links TRBV7-9 to TRBJ2-1; 9 bases map to TRBD2. The CDR3 sequence is 16 residues long. The V segment lost 5 bases and the J segment 1 base; nucleotides outside the gene matches: 6. Per the germline V gene, CDR1 is SEHNR and CDR2 is FQNEAQ (reference sequence). The CDR3 is CASSGLAGVSYNEQFF. Written as DNA, the CDR3 is TGTGCCAGCAGCGGGTTAGCGGGAGTATCCTACAATGAGCAGTTCTTC.

The chain uses TRBV5-1 and TRBJ2-1, with a possible D match to TRBD1 (7 bases). V was shortened by 5 bases and J by 5 bases, with 14 bases between the two germline ends. Germline V lookup: CDR1 SGHRS, CDR2 YFSETQ. CDR3 size: 14 residues. The CDR3, as DNA: TGCGCCAGCAGATCGGGGGACAGCCACAATGAGCAGTTCTTC. Protein product: CASRSGDSHNEQFF.

The chain combines TRBV19 with TRBJ1-4, with 9 bases that match TRBD1. Germline CDR1 is LNHDA and CDR2 is SQIVND (reference sequence). The CDR3 consists of 17 residues. V shed 5 bases and J 0 bases; nucleotides not matched to a gene: 7. This CDR3 is CASSVGTGLPTNEKLFF. The CDR3 region has the DNA TGTGCCAGTAGTGTCGGGACAGGGCTTCCAACTAATGAAAAACTGTTTTTT.

This chain links TRBV18 with TRBJ1-2, with 8 bases lining up with TRBD1. The CDR3 loop spans 13 amino acids. Germline CDR1 reads KGHSH; CDR2 reads LQKENI. The junction had 5 bases not matched to a gene; V was cut back by 3 bases and J by 8 bases. CDR3 in DNA: TGTGCCAGCTCACCCCCGGGACAGGAAGGCTACACCTTC. It translates to CASSPPGQEGYTF.

The rearrangement joins TRBV7-3 to TRBJ2-1; 9 nucleotides agree with TRBD1. Germline-derived CDR1 and CDR2 are SGHTA and FQGTGA. V lost 5 bases and J lost 2; bases outside the gene matches: 4. The CDR3 sequence is 15 residues long. The CDR3 DNA follows: TGTGCCAGCAGCCCAAGGACAGGGGCCTACAATGAGCAGTTCTTC. Translation: CASSPRTGAYNEQFF. Full variable domain (outside the CDR3, taken from reference TRBV7-3 and TRBJ2-1): GAGVSQTPSNKVTEKGKYVELRCDPISGHTALYWYRQSLGQGPEFLIYFQGTGAADDSGLPNDRFFAVRPEGSVSTLKIQRTERGDSAVYLCASSPRTGAYNEQFFGPGTRLTVL.

This clone is a singleton in its sample. The chain joins TRBV6-5 to TRBJ2-1; TRBD2 agrees at 13 bases. Germline CDR1 and CDR2: MNHEY and SVGAGI. The trim removed 4 bases at V and 8 bases at J, leaving 8 bases unmatched. The CDR3 extends over 16 amino acids. The CDR3 region is CASSSRLAGGRDEQFF. The CDR3 bases are TGTGCCAGCAGTTCCCGACTAGCGGGAGGTAGGGATGAGCAGTTCTTC.

To note about this clone: The sample contains more than one DNA sequence encoding this CDR3. The V call is TRBV5-1, the J call TRBJ1-5; D is uncertain. The CDR3 spans 14 residues. The germline V gene encodes CDR1 SGHRS and CDR2 YFSETQ. V was cut by 0 bases and J by 2 bases, with 6 bases left in between. CDR3 loop: CASSLAGGNQPQHF. CDR3 bases: TGCGCCAGCAGCTTGGCCGGGGGCAATCAGCCCCAGCATTTT. Based on the CDR3 plus reference TRBV5-1 and TRBJ1-5, the full variable domain is KAGVTQTPRYLIKTRGQQVTLSCSPISGHRSVSWYQQTPGQGLQFLFEYFSETQRNKGNFPGRFSGRQFSNSRSEMNVSTLELGDSALYLCASSLAGGNQPQHFGDGTRLSIL.